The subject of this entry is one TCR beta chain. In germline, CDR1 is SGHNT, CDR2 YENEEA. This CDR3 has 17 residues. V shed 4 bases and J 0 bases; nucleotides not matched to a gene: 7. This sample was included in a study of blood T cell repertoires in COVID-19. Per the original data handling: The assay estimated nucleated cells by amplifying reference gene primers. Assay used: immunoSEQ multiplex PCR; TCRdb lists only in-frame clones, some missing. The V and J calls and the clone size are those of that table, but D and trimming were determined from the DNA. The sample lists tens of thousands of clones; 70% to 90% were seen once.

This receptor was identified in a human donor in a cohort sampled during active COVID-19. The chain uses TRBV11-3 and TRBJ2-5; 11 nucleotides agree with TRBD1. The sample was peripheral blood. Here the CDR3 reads CASSSGQGGSYQETQYF. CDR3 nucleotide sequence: TGTGCCAGCAGCTCGGGACAGGGGGGCTCGTACCAAGAGACCCAGTACTTC.